Following are 17 T cell receptor beta chains from one sample sequenced in a study of T-cell memory formation after mild COVID-19. TCRdb redid the calling of the 5' RACE reads with MiXCR, one entry per CDR3 protein. The sample includes fewer than 500,000 distinct CDR3 sequences, around 25% seen only once; the top ten take about 12%. The source material was PBMCs or a T cell subset sorted from them (not recorded which). Receptors originate from an adult woman who had mild COVID-19 (a few samples of this study predate the infection). Cell type and time point are not known.

The chain combines TRBV20-1 with TRBJ2-5; D unclear. The CDR3 is 15 residues long. The V gene's germline CDR1 is DFQATT and CDR2 SNEGSKA (reference sequence). V dropped 2 bases and J dropped 0 bases, with 13 bases sitting between them. The DNA for the CDR3 is TGCAGTGCTAGAAATGCCAGGAATTACCAAGAGACCCAGTACTTC. Translation: CSARNARNYQETQYF.

The chain combines TRBV10-3 with TRBJ2-1; D assignment may be TRBD1 or TRBD2 (5 bases each). Trimming cost V 0 bases and J 0 bases, with 9 bases left between them. The CDR3 extends over 16 amino acids. From germline, CDR1 is ENHRY and CDR2 SYGVKD. CDR3 coding DNA: TGTGCCATCAGTGAGTCTGAGGGGAGCTCCTACAATGAGCAGTTCTTC. This codes for CAISESEGSSYNEQFF.

The V call is TRBV7-9, the J call TRBJ1-1, with D unclear. This CDR3 is built from 14 residues. Germline V CDR1 and CDR2: SEHNR, FQNEAQ (reference sequence). Trimming took off 5 bases at V and 6 bases at J, with 16 bases between the two ends. The DNA of the CDR3 is TGTGCCAGCAGCCCCCATTACACCCCTCCTGAAGCTTTCTTT. Translating it yields CASSPHYTPPEAFF.

The sample holds a few counts of this clonotype. This chain's CDR3 is CASSHDLGVSGYEQYF. In DNA form, the CDR3 reads TGTGCCAGCAGCCACGATCTTGGTGTTTCGGGCTACGAGCAGTACTTC. This chain links TRBV4-2 with TRBJ2-7; D not certain. Germline V CDR1 and CDR2: LGHNA, YNFKEQ. The CDR3 length is 16 residues. Trimming cost V 3 bases and J 3 bases, with 18 bases left between them.

This clonotype came up a few times. The V call is TRBV15, the J call TRBJ2-7, with 9 bases that match TRBD1. The CDR3 sequence is 15 residues long. The germline V gene encodes CDR1 LNHNV and CDR2 YYDKDF (reference sequence). V dropped 5 bases and J dropped 5; count of bases not matched to a gene: 10. CDR3 region: CATSEQGAATHEQYF. DNA of the CDR3: TGTGCCACCAGCGAACAGGGGGCCGCAACCCACGAGCAGTACTTC.

This clonotype has just a few counts. This sequence joins TRBV6-1 and TRBJ2-7; TRBD2 is a possible D gene (5 bases). V was cut by 3 bases and J by 5 bases, with 11 bases left in between. Germline CDR1 is MNHNS and CDR2 is SASEGT. The CDR3 runs 13 residues. Here the CDR3 DNA reads TGTGCCAGCAGTGAGGGGAGTCTAGACGAGCAGTACTTC. As protein: CASSEGSLDEQYF.

This chain connects TRBV5-1 to TRBJ1-6, with D hard to call. Trimming took off 4 bases at V and 7 bases at J, with 15 bases between the two ends. The CDR3 is 15 residues long. Germline loops: CDR1 SGHRS, CDR2 YFSETQ. CDR3 bases: TGCGCCAGCAGCATACGGCCCGGAGGGAATTCACCCCTCCACTTT. It is translated as CASSIRPGGNSPLHF.

This clonotype has a handful of counts. This chain uses TRBV5-1 with TRBJ1-1; TRBD1 aligns across 9 bases. The length of the CDR3 is 14 residues. Losses at the gene ends were 5 bases for V and 4 bases for J; bases not matched to a gene: 6. Looked up from germline, CDR1 is SGHRS and CDR2 is YFSETQ. For the CDR3, the DNA is TGCGCCAGCAGGACCTCGACAGGGGGCACTGAAGCTTTCTTT. It translates to CASRTSTGGTEAFF.

This clonotype was observed a handful of times. The gene calls are TRBV2 and TRBJ2-7, with D perhaps matching TRBD1 (6 bases). V was pared by 7 bases and J by 3 bases, with 13 bases between. The germline V gene encodes CDR1 SNHLY and CDR2 FYNNEI. CDR3 length equals 13 residues. Here the CDR3 DNA reads TGTGCCAGCACCGTCGGACAGTACTACGAGCAGTACTTC. Translated, it gives CASTVGQYYEQYF.

This clonotype was seen a handful of times. The chain carries TRBV6-1 and TRBJ2-5; 8 nucleotides align to TRBD2. The CDR3 extends over 17 amino acids. Trimming removed 4 bases from V and 0 bases from J; junction bases left unmatched: 10. CDR1 and CDR2 from the germline V gene are MNHNS and SASEGT. The CDR3 protein is CASSAGGAIRNQETQYF. As DNA, the CDR3 is TGTGCCAGCAGTGCCGGGGGGGCTATCCGGAACCAAGAGACCCAGTACTTC.

This rearrangement joins TRBV24-1 to TRBJ2-3; 7 bases agree with TRBD2. V was pared by 5 bases and J by 4 bases, with 5 bases of the junction left unmatched. In germline, CDR1 is KGHDR, CDR2 SFDVKD. The CDR3 runs 14 residues. The CDR3 coding sequence is TGTGCCACCAGTGCCCGCGGGAGATCAGATACGCAGTATTTT. Amino acid sequence: CATSARGRSDTQYF.

CDR3 bases: TGTGCCAGCAGCTTTGACGGCGCAGGGCGGAACACCGGGGAGCTGTTTTTT. The encoded protein is CASSFDGAGRNTGELFF. The chain employs TRBV11-2 and TRBJ2-2; D possibly corresponds to TRBD1 (5 bases). The CDR3 length is 17 residues. In germline, CDR1 is SGHAT, CDR2 FQNNGV. Trimming pared 3 bases from V and 1 base from J, leaving 15 bases between.

This clonotype occurred a few times. This chain links TRBV6-5 with TRBJ1-2, with TRBD1 matching over 7 bases. CDR3 length: 14 amino acids. V shed 7 bases, J shed 5 bases, and the junction held 10 bases outside the gene matches. The germline gives CDR1 MNHEY, CDR2 SVGAGI. In DNA, the CDR3 is TGTGCCAGCACCCCGGGACAGATCCCTTATGGCTACACCTTC. This codes for CASTPGQIPYGYTF.

This chain joins TRBV4-1 and TRBJ2-3; 7 nucleotides agree with TRBD2. Germline V gives CDR1 MGHRA, CDR2 YSYEKL. After removal of 4 bases from V and 4 bases from J, the junction contained 14 bases not matched to a gene. The CDR3 has 17 amino acids. CDR3 DNA: TGCGCCAGCAGCCTGCGTAGCAGCGGGGAAGGTCCAGATACGCAGTATTTT. Its translation is CASSLRSSGEGPDTQYF.

This chain joins TRBV5-1 and TRBJ2-3; D is ambiguous. The V gene lost 0 bases and the J gene lost 6 bases, with 14 bases spanning the gap. Germline V gene lookup returns CDR1 SGHRS and CDR2 YFSETQ. CDR3 size: 15 residues. The CDR3: CASSLGSLTEDTQYF. The CDR3 DNA sequence: TGCGCCAGCAGCTTGGGGTCCCTGACGGAGGATACGCAGTATTTT.

This clonotype was seen a single time. The chain recombines TRBV30 with TRBJ1-1; 7 positions agree with TRBD1. The trim removed 0 bases at V and 9 bases at J, leaving 7 bases unmatched. The CDR3 runs to 13 residues. CDR1 is GTSNPN and CDR2 is SVGIG in the germline V gene (reference sequence). The chain's CDR3 is CAWSVAPQGQAFF. CDR3 DNA: TGTGCCTGGAGTGTCGCCCCACAGGGGCAAGCTTTCTTT.

The chain employs TRBV30 and TRBJ2-6; D ambiguous. Trimming took off 2 bases at V and 5 bases at J, with 4 bases between the two ends. The CDR3 consists of 12 residues. Germline V gene sequence: CDR1 GTSNPN, CDR2 SVGIG (reference sequence). The CDR3: CAWSLWANVLTF. The CDR3 nucleotides read TGTGCCTGGAGTCTTTGGGCCAACGTCCTGACTTTC.